The next 26 T cell receptor beta chains were all read from a single sample in a study of blood T cell repertoires in COVID-19. Assay used: immunoSEQ multiplex PCR; TCRdb lists only in-frame clones, some missing. The sample includes approximately 140,000 clones, roughly four fifths of them seen just once. The sample comprised peripheral blood. The source is a man aged 80 or over with acute or convalescent COVID-19.

On this clone itself: One end of the junction varies from germline; a read error may be responsible. This chain joins TRBV7-7 and TRBJ2-7, with 10 bases aligning to TRBD1. This CDR3 has 13 residues. Germline V CDR1 and CDR2: SSHAT, FNYEAQ (reference sequence). CDR3 DNA: TGTGCTAGCAGCCCCGGGACAGGGGCCGAGCAGTACTTC. Translated, it gives CASSPGTGAEQYF.

The V call is TRBV18, the J call TRBJ2-3; the D gene is possibly TRBD2 (6 bases). Between the trimmed V and J ends, which lost 3 bases and 0 bases, there was a span of 13 bases. Germline CDR1 is KGHSH and CDR2 is LQKENI. This CDR3 is 16 amino acids long. CDR3 protein: CASSPLAAQSTDTQYF. The CDR3 nucleotides are TGTGCCAGCTCACCGTTAGCGGCTCAAAGCACAGATACGCAGTATTTT.

The rearrangement joins TRBV6-2 or TRBV6-3 to TRBJ1-4; the D gene is possibly TRBD1 (6 bases). V was clipped by 5 bases and J by 8 bases, with 18 bases between them. This CDR3 has 15 amino acids. In germline, CDR1 is MNHEY, CDR2 SVGEGT. CDR3 bases: TGTGCCAGCAGTCCCGGGGGGGGCGCTGGCGAAAAACTGTTTTTT. It yields the protein CASSPGGGAGEKLFF.

This chain uses TRBV7-2 with TRBJ2-5, with a tentative D call TRBD1 (5 bases). Germline assignment: CDR1 SGHTA and CDR2 FQGNSA. CDR3 length: 13 residues. V dropped 5 bases and J dropped 4 bases, with 11 bases sitting between them. In DNA, the CDR3 is TGTGCCAGCAGCGCAGACAGTGGAGAGACCCAGTACTTC. Protein product: CASSADSGETQYF. Drawing the rest from reference TRBV7-2 and TRBJ2-5, the complete variable domain is GAGVSQSPSNKVTEKGKDVELRCDPISGHTALYWYRQSLGQGLEFLIYFQGNSAPDKSGLPSDRFSAERTGGSVSTLTIQRTQQEDSAVYLCASSADSGETQYFGPGTRLLVL.

The J gene is TRBJ2-3, the V gene TRBV24-1; 7 bases map to TRBD2. The J segment lost 6 bases and the V segment lost 4 bases, leaving 12 bases of the junction unmatched. CDR3 length: 16 amino acids. In germline, CDR1 is KGHDR, CDR2 SFDVKD. The CDR3, as DNA: TGTGCCACCAGTGACCGAACTAGCGCCGTCGGGGATACGCAGTATTTT. Translated: CATSDRTSAVGDTQYF.

The rearrangement uses TRBV10-3 and TRBJ1-5, with 8 positions matching TRBD1. The CDR3 loop spans 15 amino acids. Germline assignment: CDR1 ENHRY and CDR2 SYGVKD. The V and J ends lost 6 bases and 0 bases, in that order; junction bases with no gene match: 4. The CDR3 sequence is CAIRLTGDSNQPQHF. The CDR3 region has the DNA TGTGCCATCAGGCTGACAGGGGATAGCAATCAGCCCCAGCATTTT.

V is TRBV6-4 and J is TRBJ1-2, with unresolved D. Trimming cost V 1 base and J 0 bases, with 6 bases left between them. The CDR3 runs to 14 residues. Germline V CDR1 and CDR2: MRHNA, SNTAGT. The CDR3 is CASSDFPANYGYTF. CDR3 DNA sequence: TGTGCCAGCAGTGACTTTCCAGCTAACTATGGCTACACCTTC.

The rearrangement links TRBV19 to TRBJ2-3, with a possible D match to TRBD2 (6 bases). V was pared by 3 bases and J by 4 bases, with 14 bases between. CDR3 size: 15 residues. Germline V gene lookup returns CDR1 LNHDA and CDR2 SQIVND (reference sequence). CDR3 amino acids: CASSIPGLESDTQYF. The CDR3, as DNA: TGTGCCAGTAGTATCCCGGGACTCGAATCAGATACGCAGTATTTT.

The CDR3 loop is CASSVDFYNEQFF. For the CDR3, the DNA is TGCGCCAGCAGCGTCGACTTCTACAATGAGCAGTTCTTC. The chain combines TRBV5-1 with TRBJ2-1; unclear D gene. V was clipped by 4 bases and J by 3 bases, with 8 bases between them. Germline loops: CDR1 SGHRS, CDR2 YFSETQ. The CDR3 loop spans 13 amino acids.

The genes are TRBV9 and TRBJ2-3, with TRBD1 identical over 7 bases. Germline assignment: CDR1 SGDLS and CDR2 YYNGEE. V trimming: 4 bases; J trimming: 2 bases; junction bases outside the gene matches: 7. The length of the CDR3 is 15 residues. The CDR3 region is CASSYTGTDTDTQYF. As DNA, the CDR3 is TGTGCCAGCAGCTACACCGGGACAGACACAGATACGCAGTATTTT.

The chain links TRBV9 to TRBJ2-3; weak D call: TRBD2 (6 bases). The CDR3 loop spans 15 amino acids. Trimming stripped 1 base from V and 9 bases from J, with 18 bases between. Germline loops: CDR1 SGDLS, CDR2 YYNGEE. CDR3 nucleotides: TGTGCCAGCAGCGTAAAATCGGGAGTTCAGTGGACGCAGTATTTT. Residues: CASSVKSGVQWTQYF.

The rearrangement joins TRBV6-5 to TRBJ2-7, with 13 bases aligning to TRBD2. The CDR3 has 16 residues. Trimming took 3 bases from V and 1 from J; bases not matched to a gene: 3. Germline CDR1 is MNHEY and CDR2 is SVGAGI. CDR3 DNA sequence: TGTGCCAGCAGTTATTCGGGACTAGCGGGGTCCTACGAGCAGTACTTC. Its protein is CASSYSGLAGSYEQYF.

This clone was observed a single time. The chain is built from TRBV2 and TRBJ2-3; 9 bases are shared with TRBD1. V lost 7 bases to trimming and J lost 1 base; unmatched junction nucleotides: 6. The germline V gene encodes CDR1 SNHLY and CDR2 FYNNEI. The CDR3 is made up of 15 amino acids. The CDR3 DNA sequence: TGTGCCAGCAACCAGGACAGGGGAGGCACAGATACGCAGTATTTT. This encodes CASNQDRGGTDTQYF.

The chain recombines TRBV27 with TRBJ2-1, with 9 bases that match TRBD2. CDR1 and CDR2 (germline): MNHEY, SMNVEV (reference sequence). Trimming at V came to 1 base and at J to 3 bases, leaving 7 bases not matched to a gene. The length of the CDR3 is 17 residues. In DNA, the CDR3 is TGTGCCAGCAGTTTATATGGCGGGGGGGCTTTCTACAATGAGCAGTTCTTC. Translation: CASSLYGGGAFYNEQFF.

The rearrangement links TRBV3-1 (or the pseudogene TRBV3-2) to TRBJ1-6, with 7 bases lining up with TRBD1. After removal of 3 bases from V and 10 bases from J, the junction contained 6 bases not matched to a gene. Per germline, CDR1 LGHDT and CDR2 YNNKEL (reference sequence). CDR3 length equals 14 residues. This chain's CDR3 is CASSHRQGSSPLHF. CDR3 nucleotides: TGTGCCAGCAGCCATAGACAGGGCAGCTCACCCCTCCACTTT.

This clone was detected only a few times. V gene TRBV9 combines with J gene TRBJ2-1; a weak D match, TRBD2 (5 bases). Germline CDR1 is SGDLS and CDR2 is YYNGEE. The CDR3 consists of 14 residues. V was shortened by 0 bases and J by 10 bases, with 14 bases between the two germline ends. The CDR3 DNA is TGTGCCAGCAGCGTAGAGTGGGAGCGAGGGGAGCAGTTCTTC. This sequence encodes CASSVEWERGEQFF.

The CDR3 DNA reads as TGTGCCAGCAGCTCCTCCGGGACAGATTACAATCAGCCCCAGCATTTT. Its translation is CASSSSGTDYNQPQHF. V gene TRBV28 combines with J gene TRBJ1-5; 7 bases match TRBD1. Germline loops: CDR1 MDHEN, CDR2 SYDVKM. The CDR3 covers 16 residues. The V segment lost 6 bases and the J segment 3 bases; nucleotides outside the gene matches: 11.

The V and J genes are TRBV18 and TRBJ2-7; 7 bases are a match to TRBD1. Per germline, CDR1 KGHSH and CDR2 LQKENI. Trimming removed 6 bases from V and 4 bases from J; junction bases left unmatched: 9. The CDR3 spans 14 residues. CDR3 DNA: TGTGCCAGCTCTTCCGGGACAGTGAATTACGAGCAGTACTTC. Translation: CASSSGTVNYEQYF. Drawing the rest from reference TRBV18 and TRBJ2-7, the complete variable domain is NAGVMQNPRHLVRRRGQEARLRCSPMKGHSHVYWYRQLPEEGLKFMVYLQKENIIDESGMPKERFSAEFPKEGPSILRIQQVVRGDSAAYFCASSSGTVNYEQYFGPGTRLTVT.

The chain carries TRBV9 and TRBJ2-7; 7 bases are a match to TRBD1. Germline lookup yields CDR1 SGDLS and CDR2 YYNGEE. V shed 0 bases, J shed 2 bases, and the junction held 2 bases outside the gene matches. The CDR3 is made up of 14 amino acids. CDR3 bases: TGTGCCAGCAGCGTAGAAGGGGGCCCCTACGAGCAGTACTTC. Residues: CASSVEGGPYEQYF.

J is TRBJ1-4 and V is TRBV5-1; 7 nucleotides line up with TRBD1. The CDR3 is made up of 14 amino acids. Per the germline V gene, CDR1 is SGHRS and CDR2 is YFSETQ. V trimming: 3 bases; J trimming: 6 bases; junction bases outside the gene matches: 5. The CDR3, as DNA: TGCGCCAGCAGCTCCGGGCAGGGGGATGAAAAACTGTTTTTT. This encodes CASSSGQGDEKLFF.

In this sample, this clone turned up once. The CDR3 is CASSSRNNPGGNEKLFF. As DNA, the CDR3 is TGTGCCAGCAGCTCAAGGAACAACCCAGGGGGGAATGAAAAACTGTTTTTT. This rearrangement joins TRBV9 to TRBJ1-4; TRBD1 matches 7 bases. CDR1 is SGDLS, CDR2 YYNGEE, per germline. Trimming at V came to 4 bases and at J to 5 bases, leaving 14 bases not matched to a gene. CDR3 length: 17 amino acids.

The chain employs TRBV7-3 and TRBJ2-5; the match to TRBD1 covers 11 bases. The CDR3 extends over 13 amino acids. V lost 8 bases, J lost 1 base, and 0 bases stayed unmatched. Germline lookup yields CDR1 SGHTA and CDR2 FQGTGA. CDR3 nucleotide sequence: TGTGCCAGCGGGACAGGGGGCCAAGAGACCCAGTACTTC. The encoded protein is CASGTGGQETQYF.

This clone occurred many times. V usage is TRBV7-2 and J usage is TRBJ1-1; D unclear. V was trimmed by 5 bases and J by 1 base, leaving 14 bases between them. Germline V gene data show CDR1 as SGHTA and CDR2 as FQGNSA. The CDR3 is made up of 15 amino acids. The CDR3, as DNA: TGTGCCAGCAGCCGCCAGTATCAAGAGAACACTGAAGCTTTCTTT. This encodes CASSRQYQENTEAFF.

This chain uses TRBV7-3 with TRBJ1-3; no clear D gene. The V and J ends lost 5 bases and 2 bases respectively, with 16 bases between them. Germline assignment: CDR1 SGHTA and CDR2 FQGTGA. The CDR3 spans 16 residues. In DNA, the CDR3 is TGTGCCAGCAGCCCGGGCGCAGGAGGAGCTGGAAACACCATATATTTT. Residues: CASSPGAGGAGNTIYF.

The DNA of the CDR3 is TGCAGTGCTAGTCGGCAGGGGGCTGGAAACACCATATATTTT. Amino acid sequence: CSASRQGAGNTIYF. The V gene is TRBV20-1, the J gene TRBJ1-3, with 7 bases fitting TRBD1. The germline V gene has CDR1 DFQATT and CDR2 SNEGSKA (reference sequence). Losses at the gene ends were 3 bases for V and 2 bases for J; bases not matched to a gene: 4. This CDR3 has 14 residues.

This clone was seen more than once but under ten times. CDR3 sequence (DNA): TGTGCCAGCAGTTTGGGACAGGGAAGAAATCAGCCCCAGCATTTT. Translated: CASSLGQGRNQPQHF. V and J are TRBV28 and TRBJ1-5, with 9 bases aligning to TRBD1. V lost 3 bases and J lost 4; bases outside the gene matches: 4. Germline CDR1 MDHEN, CDR2 SYDVKM. This CDR3 contains 15 residues. Full variable domain (missing parts from reference TRBV28 and TRBJ1-5): DVKVTQSSRYLVKRTGEKVFLECVQDMDHENMFWYRQDPGLGLRLIYFSYDVKMKEKGDIPEGYSVSREKKERFSLILESASTNQTSMYLCASSLGQGRNQPQHFGDGTRLSIL.